A selection of T cell receptor beta chains follows, all from one sample in a study of siplizumab effects on memory and regulatory T cells. The protocol was immunoSEQ multiplex PCR, while the TCRdb copy is restricted to in-frame clones and leaves out a portion. The top ten clones hold around 1.7% of a sample with around 110,000 clones, roughly 94% of them seen once. Source material: non-Treg CD4+ T cells sorted from blood. The receptor set was obtained from a human donor in good health. Both conserved end residues are part of each CDR3. The D gene is left open where the match is weak. Expanded clones get a size class; other rows say once, few or many, or leave the size out.

J gene,D gene,V gene,clone size,CDR3 protein,CDR3 DNA
TRBJ2-1,TRBD2,TRBV11-2,.,CASSPRGGSNEQFF,TGTGCCAGCAGCCCTCGGGGGGGGTCCAATGAGCAGTTCTTC
TRBJ2-7,.,TRBV5-6,.,CASSLGRLSYEQYF,TGTGCCAGCAGCTTGGGACGGCTCTCCTACGAGCAGTACTTC
TRBJ1-4,.,TRBV5-1,.,CASSSTATNEKLFF,TGCGCCAGCAGCTCGACAGCAACTAATGAAAAACTGTTTTTT
TRBJ2-7,TRBD2,TRBV18,.,CASSRALGEGPEQYF,TGTGCCAGCTCACGGGCTCTGGGGGAGGGCCCCGAGCAGTACTTC
TRBJ1-2,.,TRBV10-3,.,CAISRQPSAYGYTF,TGTGCCATCAGTAGGCAGCCTTCCGCCTATGGCTACACCTTC
TRBJ2-7,TRBD1,TRBV7-9,.,CASSTTTGPTYEQYF,TGTGCCAGCAGCACTACGACAGGGCCCACCTACGAGCAGTACTTC
TRBJ2-7,.,TRBV6-5,.,CASISSGRIYEQYF,TGTGCCAGCATCTCTTCGGGCAGGATCTACGAGCAGTACTTC
TRBJ1-5,TRBD1,TRBV5-1,once,CASSPTGGIQPQHF,TGCGCCAGCAGCCCGACAGGGGGTATTCAGCCCCAGCATTTT
TRBJ2-1,.,TRBV2,.,CASRLDNYNEQFF,TGTGCCAGCAGGCTAGACAACTACAATGAGCAGTTCTTC
TRBJ2-7,.,TRBV4-1,.,CASSQEWTAGEQYF,TGCGCCAGCAGCCAAGAATGGACCGCTGGAGAGCAGTACTTC
TRBJ2-5,TRBD2,TRBV7-3,.,CASSLGTSGRAPETQYF,TGTGCCAGCAGCCTCGGGACTAGCGGGAGGGCCCCCGAGACCCAGTACTTC
TRBJ2-1,.,TRBV6-1,.,CASSEQLGEQFF,TGTGCCAGCAGTGAACAACTTGGGGAGCAGTTCTTC
TRBJ1-1,.,TRBV2,once,CASSERGYEAFF,TGTGCCAGCAGTGAACGGGGCTATGAAGCTTTCTTT
TRBJ1-4,TRBD1,TRBV30,.,CAWSARPYRTGNEKLFF,TGTGCCTGGAGCGCTAGACCTTACCGGACAGGGAATGAAAAACTGTTTTTT
TRBJ2-4,.,TRBV30,.,CAWRGENIQYF,TGTGCCTGGAGGGGGGAAAACATTCAGTACTTC
TRBJ1-5,.,TRBV6-1,.,CASSGQFYSNQPQHF,TGTGCCAGCAGTGGACAGTTCTATAGCAATCAGCCCCAGCATTTT
TRBJ2-7,.,TRBV5-4,once,CASSTERIAYEQYF,TGTGCCAGCTCCACCGAACGGATAGCCTACGAGCAGTACTTC
TRBJ2-3,.,TRBV6-6,.,CASSYSSTGDTQYF,TGTGCCAGCAGTTACTCCTCCACGGGAGATACGCAGTATTTT
TRBJ2-2,.,TRBV5-1,once,CASSLRPPNTGELFF,TGCGCCAGCAGCTTGAGGCCCCCGAACACCGGGGAGCTGTTTTTT
TRBJ2-7,TRBD1,TRBV6-1,.,CASSPRQGLYEQYF,TGTGCCAGCAGCCCCAGACAGGGTCTATACGAGCAGTACTTC
TRBJ1-1,.,TRBV25-1,.,CASSDSQGGVRYTEAFF,TGTGCCAGCAGTGACTCGCAGGGTGGGGTTCGGTACACTGAAGCTTTCTTT
TRBJ1-2,.,TRBV7-9,.,CASSPGGRERSYGYTF,TGTGCCAGCAGCCCCGGCGGGCGGGAACGAAGCTATGGCTACACCTTC
TRBJ2-3,.,TRBV10-3,.,CAINQGTDTQYF,TGTGCCATCAACCAGGGAACAGATACGCAGTATTTT
TRBJ2-5,TRBD2,TRBV14,.,CARSQSGGGTRETQYF,TGTGCCCGCAGCCAATCGGGGGGGGGAACGAGAGAGACCCAGTACTTC
TRBJ2-3,TRBD2,TRBV19,once,CATGLAGKTDTQYF,TGTGCCACCGGACTAGCGGGGAAAACAGATACGCAGTATTTT
TRBJ2-5,.,TRBV11-2,.,CASSLGEGGMTQYF,TGTGCCAGCAGCTTAGGCGAAGGTGGGATGACCCAGTACTTC
TRBJ1-4,.,TRBV28,.,CASSLRGGATNEKLFF,TGTGCCAGCAGTTTAAGAGGGGGAGCAACTAATGAAAAACTGTTTTTT
TRBJ1-4,.,TRBV4-1,.,CASSQIYTGPNEKLFF,TGCGCCAGCAGCCAGATTTACACCGGCCCTAATGAAAAACTGTTTTTT
TRBJ2-7,.,TRBV23-1,.,CASSQSTRHVDRWVGQYF,TGCGCCAGCAGTCAATCAACCCGCCACGTCGATAGGTGGGTTGGGCAGTACTTC